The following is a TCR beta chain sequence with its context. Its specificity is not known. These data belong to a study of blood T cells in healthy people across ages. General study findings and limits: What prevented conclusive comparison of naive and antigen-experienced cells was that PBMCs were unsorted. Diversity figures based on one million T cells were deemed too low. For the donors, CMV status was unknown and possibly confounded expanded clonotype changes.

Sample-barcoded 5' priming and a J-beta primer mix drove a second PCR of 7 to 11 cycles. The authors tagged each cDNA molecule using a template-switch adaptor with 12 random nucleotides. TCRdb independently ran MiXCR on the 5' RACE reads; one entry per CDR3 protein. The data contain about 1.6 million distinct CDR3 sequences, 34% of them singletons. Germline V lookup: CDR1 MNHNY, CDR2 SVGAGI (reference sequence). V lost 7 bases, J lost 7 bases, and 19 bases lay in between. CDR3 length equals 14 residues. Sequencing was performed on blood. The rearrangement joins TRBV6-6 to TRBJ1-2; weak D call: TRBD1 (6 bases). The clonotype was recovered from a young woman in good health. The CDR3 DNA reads TGTGCCAGCACCAAAACGGATCGGGGGCTTGGCTACACCTTC. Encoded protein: CASTKTDRGLGYTF.